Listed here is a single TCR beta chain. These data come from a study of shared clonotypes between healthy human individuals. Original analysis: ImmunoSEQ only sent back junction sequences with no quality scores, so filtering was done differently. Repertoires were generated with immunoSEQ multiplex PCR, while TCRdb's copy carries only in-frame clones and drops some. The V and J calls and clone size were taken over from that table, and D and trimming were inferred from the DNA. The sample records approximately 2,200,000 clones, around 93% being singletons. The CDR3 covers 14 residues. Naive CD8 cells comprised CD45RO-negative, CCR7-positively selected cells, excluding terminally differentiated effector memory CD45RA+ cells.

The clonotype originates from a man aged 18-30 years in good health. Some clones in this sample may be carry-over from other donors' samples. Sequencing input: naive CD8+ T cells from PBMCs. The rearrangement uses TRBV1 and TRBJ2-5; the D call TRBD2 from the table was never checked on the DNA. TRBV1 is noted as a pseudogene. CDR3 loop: CTSSSPPDQETQYF. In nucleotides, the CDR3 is TGCACCAGCAGCTCCCCCCCCGACCAAGAGACCCAGTACTTC.